This is a list of T cell receptor beta chains from one sample in a study of CD8+ T cells in alopecia areata. The repertoire was sequenced with immunoSEQ multiplex PCR; TCRdb's copy has only in-frame clones and lacks some. The sample lists some 150,000 clones, around 86% occurring once. The starting material was CD8+ T cells sorted from blood, obtained at week 4, from a patient treated with tofacitinib. The receptors shown here come from a human donor with alopecia areata. The CDR3 runs from the conserved cysteine through the conserved F or W. The order of the fields is D gene, J gene, V gene, clone size, CDR3 protein, CDR3 DNA. A D gene is named only where the DNA matches it firmly. Rows may omit the clone size; those that give it use once, few, many or a size class.

D: -; J: TRBJ2-3; V: TRBV10-2; size: -; CDR3: CASKFPAVEDTQYF; DNA: TGCGCCAGCAAATTCCCTGCTGTGGAGGATACGCAGTATTTT
D: TRBD1; J: TRBJ2-7; V: TRBV30; size: -; CDR3: CAWSWGQGDEQYF; DNA: TGTGCCTGGAGTTGGGGACAGGGCGACGAGCAGTACTTC
D: TRBD1; J: TRBJ2-7; V: TRBV18; size: once; CDR3: CASSPSGQVWISSDEQYF; DNA: TGTGCCAGCTCACCCTCCGGACAGGTCTGGATTTCGTCGGACGAGCAGTACTTC
D: -; J: TRBJ1-2; V: TRBV29-1; size: -; CDR3: CSVKVAAGLGYTF; DNA: TGCAGCGTCAAGGTCGCAGCAGGACTCGGCTACACCTTC
D: -; J: TRBJ2-2; V: TRBV2; size: once; CDR3: CASSEPLAQIPTGELFF; DNA: TGTGCCAGCAGTGAACCACTAGCCCAAATCCCCACCGGGGAGCTGTTTTTT
D: -; J: TRBJ2-1; V: TRBV5-4; size: few; CDR3: CASSLREDLLYNEQFF; DNA: TGTGCCAGCAGCTTAAGAGAGGACCTACTATACAATGAGCAGTTCTTC
D: TRBD1; J: TRBJ2-5; V: TRBV29-1; size: -; CDR3: CSVPLGTGISTQYF; DNA: TGCAGCGTTCCCTTGGGGACAGGAATTTCGACCCAGTACTTC
D: -; J: TRBJ1-5; V: TRBV15; size: once; CDR3: CATSPGVGSGNQPQHF; DNA: TGTGCCACCAGCCCTGGGGTCGGGTCGGGCAATCAGCCCCAGCATTTT
D: -; J: TRBJ2-1; V: TRBV6-5; size: -; CDR3: CASSYGSPYNEQFF; DNA: TGTGCCAGCAGTTACGGGAGCCCTTACAATGAGCAGTTCTTC
D: -; J: TRBJ1-6; V: TRBV7-6; size: -; CDR3: CASSSRAGGSYNSPLHF; DNA: TGTGCCAGCAGCTCCCGGGCTGGAGGGTCCTATAATTCACCCCTCCACTTT
D: -; J: TRBJ2-5; V: TRBV7-6; size: once; CDR3: CASSLRHGQSEGETQYF; DNA: TGTGCCAGCAGCTTAAGACATGGACAATCTGAGGGAGAGACCCAGTACTTC
D: TRBD1; J: TRBJ2-7; V: TRBV29-1; size: -; CDR3: CSVLTGRSYEQYF; DNA: TGCAGCGTCTTGACAGGGCGTAGCTACGAGCAGTACTTC
D: -; J: TRBJ2-2; V: TRBV29-1; size: -; CDR3: CSVETVNTGELFF; DNA: TGCAGCGTTGAGACAGTGAACACCGGGGAGCTGTTTTTT
D: -; J: TRBJ2-5; V: TRBV6-1; size: -; CDR3: CASSLDLGETQYF; DNA: TGTGCCAGCAGCCTGGACTTGGGAGAGACCCAGTACTTC
D: -; J: TRBJ1-5; V: TRBV7-9; size: -; CDR3: CASSSTENSNQPQHF; DNA: TGTGCCAGCAGCTCGACAGAAAATAGCAATCAGCCCCAGCATTTT
D: TRBD2; J: TRBJ2-3; V: TRBV13; size: -; CDR3: CASSLGGRLAGVSDTQYF; DNA: TGTGCCAGCAGCTTAGGGGGCCGTCTAGCGGGAGTGTCAGATACGCAGTATTTT
D: -; J: TRBJ2-1; V: TRBV25-1; size: -; CDR3: CASTDLGGNEQFF; DNA: TGTGCCAGCACCGACCTCGGGGGCAATGAGCAGTTCTTC
D: -; J: TRBJ2-1; V: TRBV6-4; size: -; CDR3: CASSESQYNEQFF; DNA: TGTGCCAGCAGTGAGAGTCAGTACAATGAGCAGTTCTTC
D: -; J: TRBJ2-1; V: TRBV5-1; size: -; CDR3: CASGSGAEQFF; DNA: TGCGCCAGCGGGAGCGGCGCTGAGCAGTTCTTC
D: -; J: TRBJ2-7; V: TRBV29-1; size: -; CDR3: CSVKSYEQYF; DNA: TGCAGCGTTAAGAGTTACGAGCAGTACTTC
D: -; J: TRBJ1-2; V: TRBV7-9; size: -; CDR3: CASPSTGGYTF; DNA: TGTGCCAGCCCCTCGACTGGTGGCTACACCTTC
D: -; J: TRBJ2-4; V: TRBV6-5; size: -; CDR3: CASSYGIELAKNIQYF; DNA: TGTGCCAGCAGTTATGGGATAGAACTAGCCAAAAACATTCAGTACTTC
D: -; J: TRBJ1-5; V: TRBV15; size: -; CDR3: CATSPERVSNQPQHF; DNA: TGTGCCACCAGCCCGGAGAGAGTCTCCAATCAGCCCCAGCATTTT
D: -; J: TRBJ2-7; V: TRBV25-1; size: few; CDR3: CASEGGEKYEQYF; DNA: TGTGCCAGCGAGGGGGGGGAAAAATACGAGCAGTACTTC
D: TRBD1; J: TRBJ1-1; V: TRBV5-6; size: -; CDR3: CASSLPPGQGAFLSTEAFF; DNA: TGTGCCAGCAGCCTACCACCGGGACAGGGGGCATTTTTGAGTACTGAAGCTTTCTTT
D: -; J: TRBJ2-3; V: TRBV4-1; size: -; CDR3: CASSQVGSDTQYF; DNA: TGCGCCAGCAGCCAGGTTGGATCGGATACGCAGTATTTT
D: TRBD1; J: TRBJ2-7; V: TRBV11-2; size: -; CDR3: CASGLQGAHEQYF; DNA: TGTGCCAGCGGCCTACAGGGGGCTCATGAGCAGTACTTC
D: -; J: TRBJ2-2; V: TRBV20-1; size: -; CDR3: CSATNTGELFF; DNA: TGCAGTGCCACGAACACCGGGGAGCTGTTTTTT
D: TRBD2; J: TRBJ2-3; V: TRBV5-4; size: -; CDR3: CASRLAGGRTDTQYF; DNA: TGTGCCAGCAGACTAGCGGGGGGGCGCACAGATACGCAGTATTTT
D: -; J: TRBJ1-2; V: TRBV29-1; size: -; CDR3: CSVEGTGQINYGYTF; DNA: TGCAGCGTTGAGGGGACCGGACAGATAAACTATGGCTACACCTTC
D: -; J: TRBJ2-2; V: TRBV19; size: -; CDR3: CASSIVFRVNTGELFF; DNA: TGTGCCAGTAGTATAGTATTCAGGGTTAACACCGGGGAGCTGTTTTTT
D: -; J: TRBJ2-3; V: TRBV7-9; size: -; CDR3: CASSLVYRGTTDTQYF; DNA: TGTGCCAGCAGCTTAGTTTATCGCGGGACCACAGATACGCAGTATTTT
D: TRBD1; J: TRBJ2-5; V: TRBV7-6; size: -; CDR3: CASSRQGGQETQYF; DNA: TGTGCCAGCAGCCGACAGGGGGGCCAAGAGACCCAGTACTTC
D: -; J: TRBJ2-1; V: TRBV27; size: -; CDR3: CASSFLLVDEQFF; DNA: TGTGCCAGCAGTTTTCTCCTAGTAGACGAGCAGTTCTTC
D: TRBD2; J: TRBJ2-7; V: TRBV5-4; size: -; CDR3: CASSLPVAGGISSYEQYF; DNA: TGTGCCAGCAGCTTGCCGGTAGCGGGAGGGATTAGCTCCTACGAGCAGTACTTC
D: TRBD1; J: TRBJ2-5; V: TRBV7-9; size: -; CDR3: CASADRGEETQYF; DNA: TGTGCCAGCGCGGACAGGGGGGAAGAGACCCAGTACTTC
D: TRBD1; J: TRBJ1-2; V: TRBV7-9; size: -; CDR3: CASSHTGGNYGYTF; DNA: TGTGCCAGCAGTCATACAGGGGGCAACTATGGCTACACCTTC
D: TRBD2; J: TRBJ2-7; V: TRBV13; size: -; CDR3: CASSSGLAGGSYEQYF; DNA: TGTGCCAGCAGCTCCGGACTAGCGGGGGGCTCCTACGAGCAGTACTTC
D: -; J: TRBJ2-1; V: TRBV6-1; size: -; CDR3: CASSDGLEQFF; DNA: TGTGCCAGCAGTGATGGGCTAGAGCAGTTCTTC
D: -; J: TRBJ2-5; V: TRBV19; size: -; CDR3: CASTKTGYQETQYF; DNA: TGTGCCAGTACTAAGACAGGCTACCAAGAGACCCAGTACTTC
D: -; J: TRBJ2-1; V: TRBV2; size: -; CDR3: CASSTRGSYNEQFF; DNA: TGTGCCAGCAGCACTCGGGGGTCCTACAATGAGCAGTTCTTC
D: -; J: TRBJ2-7; V: TRBV10-3; size: -; CDR3: CASPHGDEQYF; DNA: TGTGCCTCGCCTCACGGGGACGAGCAGTACTTC
D: -; J: TRBJ2-7; V: TRBV4-2; size: -; CDR3: CASSQEISYEQYF; DNA: TGTGCCAGCAGCCAAGAGATATCATACGAGCAGTACTTC
D: TRBD2; J: TRBJ2-7; V: TRBV4-2; size: once; CDR3: CASSQGGSNYEQYF; DNA: TGTGCCAGCAGCCAAGGCGGGAGTAACTACGAGCAGTACTTC
D: TRBD1; J: TRBJ2-7; V: TRBV19; size: -; CDR3: CASRPGQGSYEQYF; DNA: TGTGCCAGTAGACCGGGACAGGGGTCCTACGAGCAGTACTTC
D: -; J: TRBJ2-2; V: TRBV9; size: -; CDR3: CASSTTSHEVNTGELFF; DNA: TGTGCCAGCAGCACGACGTCCCACGAGGTAAACACCGGGGAGCTGTTTTTT
D: -; J: TRBJ2-1; V: TRBV5-6; size: once; CDR3: CASSLGGSASYNEQFF; DNA: TGTGCCAGCAGCTTGGGCGGCAGTGCATCCTACAATGAGCAGTTCTTC
D: TRBD1; J: TRBJ1-5; V: TRBV27; size: once; CDR3: CASSLFYQGVANQPQHF; DNA: TGTGCCAGCAGTTTATTTTACCAGGGGGTCGCTAATCAGCCCCAGCATTTT
D: -; J: TRBJ2-7; V: TRBV27; size: -; CDR3: CASSLTFLYEQYF; DNA: TGTGCCAGCAGTTTAACCTTTCTCTACGAGCAGTACTTC
D: -; J: TRBJ2-7; V: TRBV30; size: -; CDR3: CALDGANSYEQYF; DNA: TGTGCTCTCGACGGGGCAAACTCCTACGAGCAGTACTTC
D: TRBD2; J: TRBJ2-2; V: TRBV2; size: -; CDR3: CASSDTGTSVTGELFF; DNA: TGTGCCAGCAGCGACACCGGGACTAGCGTCACCGGGGAGCTGTTTTTT
D: TRBD2; J: TRBJ2-7; V: TRBV6-6; size: few; CDR3: CASSYEVAGYEQYF; DNA: TGTGCCAGCAGTTACGAGGTAGCGGGCTACGAGCAGTACTTC
D: -; J: TRBJ1-1; V: TRBV25-1; size: -; CDR3: CASKHREGNTEAFF; DNA: TGTGCCAGCAAACACAGGGAAGGGAACACTGAAGCTTTCTTT
D: TRBD1; J: TRBJ2-2; V: TRBV30; size: -; CDR3: CAYAYYRGPSYVGELFF; DNA: TGTGCCTATGCATATTACAGGGGGCCCAGTTACGTAGGGGAGCTGTTTTTT
D: -; J: TRBJ2-5; V: TRBV4-1; size: -; CDR3: CASSQEGEPETQYF; DNA: TGCGCCAGCAGCCAAGAGGGGGAACCGGAGACCCAGTACTTC
D: TRBD1; J: TRBJ2-7; V: TRBV6-6; size: few; CDR3: CASSQDRVDEQYF; DNA: TGTGCCAGCAGCCAGGACAGGGTTGACGAGCAGTACTTC
D: TRBD1; J: TRBJ1-1; V: TRBV30; size: -; CDR3: CAWGQGYMNTEAFF; DNA: TGTGCCTGGGGACAGGGTTACATGAACACTGAAGCTTTCTTT
D: -; J: TRBJ2-2; V: TRBV19; size: -; CDR3: CASSTPLGTGELFF; DNA: TGTGCCAGTAGTACGCCCCTGGGCACCGGGGAGCTGTTTTTT
D: -; J: TRBJ2-1; V: TRBV7-9; size: once; CDR3: CASSPNRRAQLNEQFF; DNA: TGTGCCAGCAGCCCTAATCGGCGGGCCCAACTCAATGAGCAGTTCTTC